The rows below give T cell receptor beta chains drawn from one sample of a study of glioma-infiltrating T cells after dendritic cell vaccination. The data were produced by immunoSEQ multiplex PCR, yet TCRdb's version contains in-frame clones alone and is incomplete. The sample lists about 92,000 clones, around 86% occurring once. The material was blood, obtained before dendritic cell vaccination. These receptors originate from a human donor with glioblastoma. CDR3s include the opening cysteine and the closing phenylalanine or tryptophan. A D gene is named only where the DNA matches it firmly. For some rows the clone size is stated as once, few or many, or as a class when expanded; others skip it.

j_call,clone_size,v_call,d_call,cdr3_nt,cdr3_aa
TRBJ1-4,-,TRBV7-2,TRBD1,TGTGCCAGCAGCTTATTGGGACAGCTGGGGGAAAAACTGTTTTTT,CASSLLGQLGEKLFF
TRBJ2-2,-,TRBV25-1,TRBD2,TGTGCCAGCAGTGAATTTCTAGCGGGAGCACCCACCGGGGAGCTGTTTTTT,CASSEFLAGAPTGELFF
TRBJ2-6,once,TRBV5-4,-,TGTGCCAGCAGCTTGTACAGTGCTCCTGGCGCCAACGTCCTGACTTTC,CASSLYSAPGANVLTF
TRBJ2-7,-,TRBV9,TRBD1,TGTGCCAGCAGCGCCCTACCGGGACAGTCCTACGAGCAGTACTTC,CASSALPGQSYEQYF
TRBJ2-1,-,TRBV11-2,-,TGTGCCAGCAGCTTAGATCCGGGGTCCTACAATGAGCAGTTCTTC,CASSLDPGSYNEQFF
TRBJ2-7,-,TRBV15,TRBD2,TGTGCCACCAGCAGCGGTGTAGGGCTAGCGGGAGCTAACGAGCAGTACTTC,CATSSGVGLAGANEQYF
TRBJ2-7,-,TRBV7-7,-,TGTGCCAGCAGCTTAACGGCAGGGACCTACGAGCAGTACTTC,CASSLTAGTYEQYF
TRBJ2-7,-,TRBV6-6,-,TGTGCCAGCAGTCGTAGCGTTCTCTCCTACGAGCAGTACTTC,CASSRSVLSYEQYF
TRBJ1-3,-,TRBV5-1,-,TGCGCCAGCAGCTTGGGGACAACAGGCCTCTCTGGAAACACCATATATTTT,CASSLGTTGLSGNTIYF
TRBJ2-7,-,TRBV4-1,TRBD2,TGCGCCAGCAGCCAGGGATTAGCGGGAGTTGGCGCGTACGAGCAGTACTTC,CASSQGLAGVGAYEQYF
TRBJ1-5,-,TRBV4-1,-,TGCGCCAGCAGCCCGCCCGGGTTTCGACAGCCCCAGCATTTT,CASSPPGFRQPQHF
TRBJ2-5,-,TRBV5-8,-,TGTGCCAGCAGCTTCCGGCGGGAAGAGACCCAGTACTTC,CASSFRREETQYF
TRBJ1-5,once,TRBV7-2,TRBD1,TGTGCCAGCAGCCCGGGCTGGGACAGGACTTATAGCAATCAGCCCCAGCATTTT,CASSPGWDRTYSNQPQHF
TRBJ1-2,few,TRBV29-1,TRBD1,TGCAGCGTCGGTAAATCCGGGACAGGGAGCGGCTACACCTTC,CSVGKSGTGSGYTF
TRBJ1-3,-,TRBV5-5,TRBD1,TGTGCCAGCAGTTCCGGGACAGGAACTACTGGAAACACCATATATTTT,CASSSGTGTTGNTIYF
TRBJ1-4,few,TRBV6-5,-,TGTGCCAGCAAGAAATGGCAGGATGAAAAACTGTTTTTT,CASKKWQDEKLFF
TRBJ1-6,once,TRBV5-1,TRBD1,TGCGCCAGCAGCCCGAGCAGGGGGGAAAATAATTCACCCCTCCACTTT,CASSPSRGENNSPLHF
TRBJ2-5,-,TRBV9,-,TGTGCCAGCAGCGCCCCCCGGGAGACCCAGTACTTC,CASSAPRETQYF
TRBJ2-7,-,TRBV2,TRBD2,TGTGCCAGCGAACTAGCGTCCTCCTACGAGCAGTACTTC,CASELASSYEQYF
TRBJ2-5,-,TRBV14,-,TGTGCCAGCAGCTCTAGGTGGGAGACCCAGTACTTC,CASSSRWETQYF
TRBJ2-7,few,TRBV7-6,TRBD1,TGTGCCAGCAGCCCAGGACAGGGTGACGAGCAGTACTTC,CASSPGQGDEQYF
TRBJ2-7,-,TRBV9,TRBD2,TGTGCCAGCAGCCCAACGCCGGGACTAGCATTATCCGAGCAGTACTTC,CASSPTPGLALSEQYF
TRBJ2-5,-,TRBV30,TRBD1,TGTGCCTGGACGGACAGGGGGCAGGGAGAGACCCAGTACTTC,CAWTDRGQGETQYF
TRBJ2-1,-,TRBV28,TRBD2,TGTGCCAGCAGTTTAAGCGGGAGGGGCCCGGGGAATGAGCAGTTCTTC,CASSLSGRGPGNEQFF
TRBJ2-7,-,TRBV29-1,-,TGCAGCGTAGGGGCCCTGCGCGACGAGCAGTACTTC,CSVGALRDEQYF
TRBJ2-3,-,TRBV11-2,-,TGTGCCAGCAGCTTAAGGGAGGACGGTACGCAGTATTTT,CASSLREDGTQYF
TRBJ1-3,-,TRBV6-5,TRBD1,TGTGCCAGCAGCCCACCGACAGGGTTCGGAAACACCATATATTTT,CASSPPTGFGNTIYF
TRBJ2-3,-,TRBV5-1,TRBD2,TGCGCCAGCAGCTTGCGGGGGGGCACAGATACGCAGTATTTT,CASSLRGGTDTQYF
TRBJ2-1,-,TRBV4-3,-,TGCGCCAGCAGCCAAGATGGAGTTCTTCGGGGGGCCAACAATGAGCAGTTCTTC,CASSQDGVLRGANNEQFF
TRBJ1-2,-,TRBV7-2,-,TGTGCCAGCAGCCAGGGGCCCGAGTCAGATGGCTACACCTTC,CASSQGPESDGYTF
TRBJ2-7,-,TRBV5-8,TRBD2,TGTGCCAGCAGCCTCGGGGGGGGACTCGAGCAGTACTTC,CASSLGGGLEQYF
TRBJ1-2,-,TRBV28,TRBD1,TGTGCCAGCAGTTCAGGGGGCGCAAACTATGGCTACACCTTC,CASSSGGANYGYTF
TRBJ1-2,few,TRBV9,-,TGTGCCAGCAGCGCGAACTATGGCTACACCTTC,CASSANYGYTF
TRBJ2-4,-,TRBV27,TRBD2,TGTGCCAGCAGTTTATCGGTAGCATCTAGCGGGAGGGTCAAAAACATTCAGTACTTC,CASSLSVASSGRVKNIQYF
TRBJ1-4,-,TRBV13,TRBD1,TGTGCCAGCAGCTTAGCGGACAGGGCTGCAACTAATGAAAAACTGTTTTTT,CASSLADRAATNEKLFF
TRBJ2-5,once,TRBV2,-,TGTGCCAGCAGTGAAGCGCCCAGGCGAGAGACCCAGTACTTC,CASSEAPRRETQYF
TRBJ2-5,-,TRBV19,-,TGTGCCAGTAGTATAGTTGGGACACCCAGCCTACTCCAAGAGACCCAGTACTTC,CASSIVGTPSLLQETQYF
TRBJ2-2,-,TRBV9,-,TGTGCCAGCAGCTCCCGGGACAATCTCTTGGGGGAGCTGTTTTTT,CASSSRDNLLGELFF
TRBJ2-7,-,TRBV7-2,TRBD2,TGTGCCAGCAGCTTCTCCGGACTAGCGGGAGGGGAAGCCGAGCAGTACTTC,CASSFSGLAGGEAEQYF
TRBJ1-1,-,TRBV27,-,TGTGCCAGCAGTTTGATTCGCGGGAACACTGAAGCTTTCTTT,CASSLIRGNTEAFF
TRBJ1-5,once,TRBV30,TRBD1,TGTGCCTGGGGGGACAGCCCAAATCAGCCCCAGCATTTT,CAWGDSPNQPQHF
TRBJ1-2,-,TRBV6-6,TRBD1,TGTGCCAGCAGTCATACAGGGGGCGCCTATGGCTACACCTTC,CASSHTGGAYGYTF
TRBJ2-1,once,TRBV29-1,-,TGCAGCGTTAACTCTGAAAACCGGGACTCCAAGGGGTTCTTC,CSVNSENRDSKGFF
TRBJ2-4,-,TRBV19,TRBD1,TGTGCCAGTAGTATCCTTAGACAGGGCGGGTATAGAAACATTCAGTACTTC,CASSILRQGGYRNIQYF